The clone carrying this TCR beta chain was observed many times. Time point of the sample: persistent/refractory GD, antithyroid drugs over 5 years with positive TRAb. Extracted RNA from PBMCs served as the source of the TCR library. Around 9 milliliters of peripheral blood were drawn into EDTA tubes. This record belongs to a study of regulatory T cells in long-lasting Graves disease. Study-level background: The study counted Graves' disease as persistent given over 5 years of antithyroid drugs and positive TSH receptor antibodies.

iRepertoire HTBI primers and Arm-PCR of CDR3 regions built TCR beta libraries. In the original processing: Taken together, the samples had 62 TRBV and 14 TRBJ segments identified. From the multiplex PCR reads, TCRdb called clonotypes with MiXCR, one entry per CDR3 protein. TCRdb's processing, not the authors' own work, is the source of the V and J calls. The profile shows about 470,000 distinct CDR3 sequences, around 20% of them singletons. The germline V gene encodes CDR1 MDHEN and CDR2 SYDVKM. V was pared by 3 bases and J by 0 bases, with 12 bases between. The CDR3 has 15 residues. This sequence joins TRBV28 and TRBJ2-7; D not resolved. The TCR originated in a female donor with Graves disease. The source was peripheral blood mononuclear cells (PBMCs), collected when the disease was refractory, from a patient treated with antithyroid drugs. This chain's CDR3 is CASSFLQANSYEQYF. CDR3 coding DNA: TGTGCCAGCAGTTTCCTCCAGGCTAACTCCTACGAGCAGTACTTC.